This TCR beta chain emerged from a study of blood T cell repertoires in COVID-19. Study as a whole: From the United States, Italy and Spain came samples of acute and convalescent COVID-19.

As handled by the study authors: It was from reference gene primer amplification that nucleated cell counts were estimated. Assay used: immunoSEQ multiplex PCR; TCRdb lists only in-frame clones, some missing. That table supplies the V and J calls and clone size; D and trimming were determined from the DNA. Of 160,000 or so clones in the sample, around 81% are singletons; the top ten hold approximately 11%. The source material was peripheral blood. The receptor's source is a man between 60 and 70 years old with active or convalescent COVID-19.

Written as DNA, the CDR3 is TGTGCCAGCAGCCCGACTAGCGGTGCCTACGAGCAGTACTTC. The encoded protein is CASSPTSGAYEQYF. The chain uses TRBV11-3 and TRBJ2-7; TRBD2 matches at 9 bases. The CDR3 loop spans 14 amino acids. Germline-derived CDR1 and CDR2 are SGHNT and YENEEA. Germline trimming cut 5 bases from V and 2 bases from J; bases unmatched to any gene: 4.